The rows below give T cell receptor beta chains drawn from one sample of a study of T-cell reconstitution after alpha-beta-depleted transplantation in children. One entry per CDR3 protein, called by TCRdb with MiXCR from the PCR reads. In the table there are about 110,000 distinct CDR3 sequences, approximately 10% of which are singletons. The material sequenced was PBMCs from the stem cell graft donor, taken from the stem cell graft. Receptor source: a human donor who donated a stem cell graft to a child with acute lymphoblastic leukemia. Each CDR3 is given with its conserved first and last residue. D genes are given only for firm matches. Clone sizes are given selectively: once, few, many, or a class where the clone is expanded.

V gene: TRBV10-3
J gene: TRBJ2-7
clone size: few
D gene: .
CDR3 protein: CATTDGLSYEQYF
CDR3 DNA: TGTGCCACGACAGACGGACTCTCCTACGAGCAGTACTTC

V gene: TRBV6-2/TRBV6-3
J gene: TRBJ1-5
clone size: many
D gene: TRBD1
CDR3 protein: CASSYGDRGNQPQHF
CDR3 DNA: TGTGCCAGCAGTTACGGGGACAGGGGTAATCAGCCCCAGCATTTT

V gene: TRBV5-1
J gene: TRBJ2-3
clone size: many
D gene: TRBD2
CDR3 protein: CASSLALGLAGGRTDTQYF
CDR3 DNA: TGCGCCAGCAGCTTGGCCTTGGGGCTAGCGGGGGGTCGCACAGATACGCAGTATTTT

V gene: TRBV20-1
J gene: TRBJ1-4
clone size: many
D gene: .
CDR3 protein: CSAWTGNEKLFF
CDR3 DNA: TGCAGTGCTTGGACGGGGAATGAAAAACTGTTTTTT

V gene: TRBV20-1
J gene: TRBJ1-1
clone size: many
D gene: TRBD1
CDR3 protein: CSASPSGTGGFGVTEAFF
CDR3 DNA: TGCAGTGCTAGCCCCTCCGGGACAGGGGGCTTCGGGGTTACTGAAGCTTTCTTT

V gene: TRBV7-2
J gene: TRBJ1-2
clone size: many
D gene: .
CDR3 protein: CASSPAGIYGYTF
CDR3 DNA: TGTGCCAGCAGCCCCGCAGGGATCTATGGCTACACCTTC

V gene: TRBV7-9
J gene: TRBJ1-6
clone size: many
D gene: .
CDR3 protein: CASSLGGSPLHF
CDR3 DNA: TGTGCCAGCAGTTTAGGGGGTTCACCCCTCCACTTT

V gene: TRBV7-3
J gene: TRBJ2-1
clone size: few
D gene: .
CDR3 protein: CASSLMPEYNEQFF
CDR3 DNA: TGTGCCAGCAGCTTAATGCCGGAATACAATGAGCAGTTCTTC

V gene: TRBV5-6
J gene: TRBJ1-1
clone size: many
D gene: TRBD1
CDR3 protein: CASSSPRWDSDDTEAFF
CDR3 DNA: TGTGCCAGCAGCTCCCCCCGATGGGACAGCGATGACACTGAAGCTTTCTTT

V gene: TRBV6-5
J gene: TRBJ1-1
clone size: many
D gene: .
CDR3 protein: CASSYGGRGNTEAFF
CDR3 DNA: TGTGCCAGCAGTTACGGTGGCAGGGGGAACACTGAAGCTTTCTTT

V gene: TRBV7-6
J gene: TRBJ2-1
clone size: many
D gene: TRBD2
CDR3 protein: CASSLADTSASQFF
CDR3 DNA: TGTGCCAGCAGCTTAGCCGATACTAGCGCAAGCCAGTTCTTC

V gene: TRBV15
J gene: TRBJ2-3
clone size: many
D gene: .
CDR3 protein: CATSPPVTDTQYF
CDR3 DNA: TGTGCCACCAGCCCGCCCGTCACAGATACGCAGTATTTT

V gene: TRBV12-3/TRBV12-4
J gene: TRBJ1-1
clone size: many
D gene: TRBD1
CDR3 protein: CASRGPTGGSATEAFF
CDR3 DNA: TGTGCCAGCAGGGGGCCGACAGGGGGTTCGGCCACTGAAGCTTTCTTT

V gene: TRBV20-1
J gene: TRBJ2-7
clone size: many
D gene: TRBD2
CDR3 protein: CSARGLAGSSYEQYF
CDR3 DNA: TGCAGTGCTAGGGGACTAGCGGGAAGTAGCTACGAGCAGTACTTC

V gene: TRBV29-1
J gene: TRBJ1-2
clone size: many
D gene: .
CDR3 protein: CSVASLGGTYGYTF
CDR3 DNA: TGCAGCGTTGCGAGTTTAGGGGGAACCTATGGCTACACCTTC

V gene: TRBV5-1
J gene: TRBJ2-7
clone size: many
D gene: TRBD1
CDR3 protein: CASSPARPGGINEQYF
CDR3 DNA: TGCGCCAGCAGCCCGGCCAGACCAGGGGGCATCAACGAGCAGTACTTC

V gene: TRBV12-3/TRBV12-4
J gene: TRBJ2-2
clone size: many
D gene: .
CDR3 protein: CASSPTRLAGELFF
CDR3 DNA: TGTGCCAGCAGTCCGACTAGATTAGCGGGGGAGCTGTTTTTT

V gene: TRBV10-3
J gene: TRBJ2-3
clone size: many
D gene: TRBD2
CDR3 protein: CAIRATSGGQDTQYF
CDR3 DNA: TGTGCCATCAGAGCAACTAGCGGGGGCCAGGATACGCAGTATTTT

V gene: TRBV12-3/TRBV12-4
J gene: TRBJ2-1
clone size: many
D gene: .
CDR3 protein: CASLPSSAAYNEQFF
CDR3 DNA: TGTGCCAGCCTCCCCTCTAGCGCCGCCTACAATGAGCAGTTCTTC

V gene: TRBV4-3
J gene: TRBJ2-7
clone size: many
D gene: .
CDR3 protein: CASSQESVAPAYEQYF
CDR3 DNA: TGCGCCAGCAGCCAAGAATCGGTAGCGCCCGCCTACGAGCAGTACTTC

V gene: TRBV28
J gene: TRBJ2-4
clone size: .
D gene: .
CDR3 protein: CASSSLQNGAQNIQYF
CDR3 DNA: TGTGCCAGCAGTTCGTTACAAAATGGGGCCCAAAACATTCAGTACTTC

V gene: TRBV5-1
J gene: TRBJ1-4
clone size: many
D gene: .
CDR3 protein: CASSLDGLVLDEKLFF
CDR3 DNA: TGCGCCAGCAGCTTGGACGGACTCGTCCTCGATGAAAAACTGTTTTTT

V gene: TRBV7-6
J gene: TRBJ2-1
clone size: many
D gene: TRBD2
CDR3 protein: CASSQVAGAYNEQFF
CDR3 DNA: TGTGCCAGCAGCCAGGTAGCGGGAGCCTACAATGAGCAGTTCTTC

V gene: TRBV6-5
J gene: TRBJ2-1
clone size: many
D gene: .
CDR3 protein: CASSRDESSYNEQFF
CDR3 DNA: TGTGCCAGCAGTCGGGACGAAAGCTCCTACAATGAGCAGTTCTTC

V gene: TRBV7-3
J gene: TRBJ2-5
clone size: many
D gene: TRBD1
CDR3 protein: CASSPGQYGETQYF
CDR3 DNA: TGTGCCAGCAGCCCGGGACAGTACGGGGAGACCCAGTACTTC

V gene: TRBV14
J gene: TRBJ1-1
clone size: many
D gene: .
CDR3 protein: CASSQSLRGNTEAFF
CDR3 DNA: TGTGCCAGCAGCCAATCACTTCGGGGAAACACTGAAGCTTTCTTT

V gene: TRBV15
J gene: TRBJ2-6
clone size: many
D gene: .
CDR3 protein: CATSRVFSGANVLTF
CDR3 DNA: TGTGCCACCAGCAGAGTATTCTCTGGGGCCAACGTCCTGACTTTC

V gene: TRBV12-3/TRBV12-4
J gene: TRBJ2-1
clone size: many
D gene: .
CDR3 protein: CASSLGDSYNEQFF
CDR3 DNA: TGTGCCAGCAGTTTAGGGGACTCCTACAATGAGCAGTTCTTC

V gene: TRBV7-2
J gene: TRBJ1-2
clone size: many
D gene: .
CDR3 protein: CASTKGGPGRAYGYTF
CDR3 DNA: TGTGCCAGCACCAAAGGGGGACCAGGGCGGGCCTATGGCTACACCTTC

V gene: TRBV5-1
J gene: TRBJ2-1
clone size: many
D gene: TRBD2
CDR3 protein: CASSSVTSGVGDEQFF
CDR3 DNA: TGCGCCAGCAGCTCCGTGACTAGCGGGGTAGGCGATGAGCAGTTCTTC

V gene: TRBV5-1
J gene: TRBJ2-1
clone size: many
D gene: TRBD1
CDR3 protein: CASTAGGLSYNEQFF
CDR3 DNA: TGCGCCAGTACGGCAGGGGGCCTTTCCTACAATGAGCAGTTCTTC

V gene: TRBV7-8
J gene: TRBJ2-2
clone size: many
D gene: TRBD2
CDR3 protein: CASSLGAGVTGELFF
CDR3 DNA: TGTGCCAGCAGCTTAGGGGCGGGGGTAACGGGGGAGCTGTTTTTT

V gene: TRBV21-1
J gene: TRBJ1-2
clone size: many
D gene: .
CDR3 protein: CASSKSRFSYGYTF
CDR3 DNA: TGTGCCAGCAGCAAATCCAGGTTTTCCTATGGCTACACCTTC

V gene: TRBV9
J gene: TRBJ2-5
clone size: many
D gene: TRBD1
CDR3 protein: CASSPRDRNGETQYF
CDR3 DNA: TGTGCCAGCAGCCCTCGGGACAGGAACGGAGAGACCCAGTACTTC